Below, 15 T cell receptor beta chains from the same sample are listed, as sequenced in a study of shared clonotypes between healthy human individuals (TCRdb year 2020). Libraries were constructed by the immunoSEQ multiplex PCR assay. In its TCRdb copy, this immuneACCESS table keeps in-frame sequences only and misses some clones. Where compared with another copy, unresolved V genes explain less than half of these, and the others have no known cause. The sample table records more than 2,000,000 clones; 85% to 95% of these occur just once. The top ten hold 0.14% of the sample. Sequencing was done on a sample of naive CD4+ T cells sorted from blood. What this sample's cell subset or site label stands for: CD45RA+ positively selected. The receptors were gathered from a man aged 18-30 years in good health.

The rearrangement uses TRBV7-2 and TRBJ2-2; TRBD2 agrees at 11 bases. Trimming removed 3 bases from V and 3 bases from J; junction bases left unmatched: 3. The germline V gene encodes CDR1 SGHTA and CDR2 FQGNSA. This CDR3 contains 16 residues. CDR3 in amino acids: CASSFSGGADTGELFF. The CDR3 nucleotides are TGTGCCAGCAGCTTTAGCGGGGGGGCGGACACCGGGGAGCTGTTTTTT.

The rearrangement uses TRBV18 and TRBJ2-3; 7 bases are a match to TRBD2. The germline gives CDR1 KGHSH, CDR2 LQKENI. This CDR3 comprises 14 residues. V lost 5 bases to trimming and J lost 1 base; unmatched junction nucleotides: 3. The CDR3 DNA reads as TGTGCCAGCTCAGCGGGGGTCGGCACAGATACGCAGTATTTT. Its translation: CASSAGVGTDTQYF.

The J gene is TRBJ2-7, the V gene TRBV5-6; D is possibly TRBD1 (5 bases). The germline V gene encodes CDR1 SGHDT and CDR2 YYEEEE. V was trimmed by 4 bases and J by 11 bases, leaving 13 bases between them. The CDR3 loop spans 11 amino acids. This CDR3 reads CASSNRTREYF. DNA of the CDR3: TGTGCCAGCAGCAACCGTACCAGGGAGTACTTC.

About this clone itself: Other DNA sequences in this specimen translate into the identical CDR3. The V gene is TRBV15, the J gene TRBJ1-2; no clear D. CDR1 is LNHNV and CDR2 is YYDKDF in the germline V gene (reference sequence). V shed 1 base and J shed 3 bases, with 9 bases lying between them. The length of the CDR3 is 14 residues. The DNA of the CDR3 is TGTGCCACCAGCAGAGGGGGTTCGGACTATGGCTACACCTTC. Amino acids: CATSRGGSDYGYTF.

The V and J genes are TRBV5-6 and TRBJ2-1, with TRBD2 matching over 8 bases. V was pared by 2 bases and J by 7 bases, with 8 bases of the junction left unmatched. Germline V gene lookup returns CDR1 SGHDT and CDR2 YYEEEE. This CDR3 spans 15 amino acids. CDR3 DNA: TGTGCCAGCAGCTTATGGACTAGCATACCTAATGAGCAGTTCTTC. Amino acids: CASSLWTSIPNEQFF.

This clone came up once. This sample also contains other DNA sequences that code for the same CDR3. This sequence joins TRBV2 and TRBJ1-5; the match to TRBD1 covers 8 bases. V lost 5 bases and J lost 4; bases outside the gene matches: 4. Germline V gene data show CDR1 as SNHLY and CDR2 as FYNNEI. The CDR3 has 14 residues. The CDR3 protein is CASSLTGGNQPQHF. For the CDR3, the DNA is TGTGCCAGCAGTCTCACAGGGGGGAATCAGCCCCAGCATTTT.

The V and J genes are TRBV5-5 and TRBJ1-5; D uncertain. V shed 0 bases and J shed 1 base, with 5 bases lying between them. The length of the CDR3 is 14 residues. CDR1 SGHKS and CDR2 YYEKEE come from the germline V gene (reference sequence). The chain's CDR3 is CASSLVASNQPQHF. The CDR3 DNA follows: TGTGCCAGCAGCTTGGTGGCCAGCAATCAGCCCCAGCATTTT.

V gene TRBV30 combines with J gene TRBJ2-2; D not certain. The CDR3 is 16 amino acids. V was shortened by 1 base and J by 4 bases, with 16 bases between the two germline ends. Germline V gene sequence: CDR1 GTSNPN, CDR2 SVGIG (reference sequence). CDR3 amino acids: CAWSDHSRVGTGELFF. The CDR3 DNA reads TGTGCCTGGAGTGACCACAGTAGAGTGGGCACCGGGGAGCTGTTTTTT.

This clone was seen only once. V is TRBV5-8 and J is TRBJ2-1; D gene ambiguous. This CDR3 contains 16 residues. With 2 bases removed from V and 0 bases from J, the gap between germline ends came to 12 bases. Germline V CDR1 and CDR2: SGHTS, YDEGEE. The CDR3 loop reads CASSFLAKGSYNEQFF. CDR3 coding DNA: TGTGCCAGCAGCTTTCTTGCGAAGGGCTCCTACAATGAGCAGTTCTTC.

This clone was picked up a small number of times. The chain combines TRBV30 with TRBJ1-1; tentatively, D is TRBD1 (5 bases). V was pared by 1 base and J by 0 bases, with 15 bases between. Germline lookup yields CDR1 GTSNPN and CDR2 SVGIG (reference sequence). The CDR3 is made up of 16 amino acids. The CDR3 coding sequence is TGTGCCTGGAGTGGAAGGGCAGGGATTATGAACACTGAAGCTTTCTTT. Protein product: CAWSGRAGIMNTEAFF. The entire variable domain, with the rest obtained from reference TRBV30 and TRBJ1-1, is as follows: SQTIHQWPATLVQPVGSPLSLECTVEGTSNPNLYWYRQAAGRGLQLLFYSVGIGQISSEVPQNLSASRPQDRQFILSSKKLLLSDSGFYLCAWSGRAGIMNTEAFFGQGTRLTVV.

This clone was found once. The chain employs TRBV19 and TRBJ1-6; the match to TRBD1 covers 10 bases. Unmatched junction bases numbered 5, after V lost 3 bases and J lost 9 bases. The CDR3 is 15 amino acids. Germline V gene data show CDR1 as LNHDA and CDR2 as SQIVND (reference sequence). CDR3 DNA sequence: TGTGCCAGTAGTATCGGACAGGGGGTGAGTTCACCCCTCCACTTT. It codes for CASSIGQGVSSPLHF.

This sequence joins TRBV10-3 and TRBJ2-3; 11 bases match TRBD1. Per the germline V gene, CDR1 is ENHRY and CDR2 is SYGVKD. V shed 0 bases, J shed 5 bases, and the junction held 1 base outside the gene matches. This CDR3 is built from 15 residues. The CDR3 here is CAISESGTGGDTQYF. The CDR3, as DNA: TGTGCCATCAGTGAGTCTGGGACAGGGGGAGATACGCAGTATTTT.

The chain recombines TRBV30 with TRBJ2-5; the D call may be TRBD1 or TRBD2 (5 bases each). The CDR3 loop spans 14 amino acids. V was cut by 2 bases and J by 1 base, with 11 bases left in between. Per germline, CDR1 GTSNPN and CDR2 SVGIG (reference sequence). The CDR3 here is CAWSSGRIQETQYF. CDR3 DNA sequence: TGTGCCTGGAGTTCGGGACGTATCCAAGAGACCCAGTACTTC.

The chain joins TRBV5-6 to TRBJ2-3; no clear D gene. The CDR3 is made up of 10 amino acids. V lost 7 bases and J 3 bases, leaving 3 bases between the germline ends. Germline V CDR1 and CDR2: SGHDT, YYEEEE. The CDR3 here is CASGTDTQYF. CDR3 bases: TGTGCCAGCGGAACAGATACGCAGTATTTT.

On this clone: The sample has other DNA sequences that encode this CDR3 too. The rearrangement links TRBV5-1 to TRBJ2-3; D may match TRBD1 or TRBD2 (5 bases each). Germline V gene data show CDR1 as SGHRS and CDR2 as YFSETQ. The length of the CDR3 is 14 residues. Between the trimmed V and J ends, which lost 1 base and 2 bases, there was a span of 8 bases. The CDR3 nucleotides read TGCGCCAGCAGCTTGCGAGGGGTCACAGATACGCAGTATTTT. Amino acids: CASSLRGVTDTQYF.